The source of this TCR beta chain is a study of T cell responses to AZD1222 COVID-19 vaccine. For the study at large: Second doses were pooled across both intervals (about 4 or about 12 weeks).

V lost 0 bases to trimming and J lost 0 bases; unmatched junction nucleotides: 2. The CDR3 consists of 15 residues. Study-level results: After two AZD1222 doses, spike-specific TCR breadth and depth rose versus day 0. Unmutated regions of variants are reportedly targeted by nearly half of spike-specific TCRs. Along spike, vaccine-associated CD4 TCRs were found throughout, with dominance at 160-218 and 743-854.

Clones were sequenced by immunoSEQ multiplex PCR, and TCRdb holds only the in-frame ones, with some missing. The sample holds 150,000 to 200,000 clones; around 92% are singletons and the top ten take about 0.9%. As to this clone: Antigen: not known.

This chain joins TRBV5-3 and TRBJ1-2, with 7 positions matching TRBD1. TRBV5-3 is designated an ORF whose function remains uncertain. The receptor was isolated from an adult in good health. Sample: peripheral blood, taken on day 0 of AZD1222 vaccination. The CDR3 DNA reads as TGTGCCAGAAGCTTGGCGGGACAGCCTAACTATGGCTACACCTTC. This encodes CARSLAGQPNYGYTF.